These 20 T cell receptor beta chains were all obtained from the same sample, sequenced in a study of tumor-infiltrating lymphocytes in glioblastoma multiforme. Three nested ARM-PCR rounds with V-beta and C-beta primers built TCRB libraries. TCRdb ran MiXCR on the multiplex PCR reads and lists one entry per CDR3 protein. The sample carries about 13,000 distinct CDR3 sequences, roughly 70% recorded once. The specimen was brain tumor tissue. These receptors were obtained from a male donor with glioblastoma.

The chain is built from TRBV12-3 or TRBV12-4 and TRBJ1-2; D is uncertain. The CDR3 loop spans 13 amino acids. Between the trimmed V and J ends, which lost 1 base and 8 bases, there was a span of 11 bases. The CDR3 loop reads CASSLGGLDGYTF. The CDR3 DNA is TGTGCCAGCAGTTTAGGGGGTTTGGACGGCTACACCTTC.

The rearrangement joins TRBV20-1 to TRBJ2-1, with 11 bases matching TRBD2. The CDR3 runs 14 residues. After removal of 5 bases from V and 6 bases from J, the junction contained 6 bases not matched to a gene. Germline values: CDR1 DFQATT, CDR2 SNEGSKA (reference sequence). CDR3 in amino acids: CSAPASGGPNEQFF. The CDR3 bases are TGCAGTGCTCCGGCTAGCGGGGGGCCCAATGAGCAGTTCTTC.

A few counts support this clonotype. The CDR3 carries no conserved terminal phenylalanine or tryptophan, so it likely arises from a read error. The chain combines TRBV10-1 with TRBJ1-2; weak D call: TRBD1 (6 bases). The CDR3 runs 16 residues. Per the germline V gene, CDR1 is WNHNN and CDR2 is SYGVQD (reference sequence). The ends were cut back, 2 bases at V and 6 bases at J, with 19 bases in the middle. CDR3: CASSELGALCWDGYTY. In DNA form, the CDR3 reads TGCGCCAGCAGTGAGCTGGGGGCGCTGTGTTGGGATGGCTACACCTAC.

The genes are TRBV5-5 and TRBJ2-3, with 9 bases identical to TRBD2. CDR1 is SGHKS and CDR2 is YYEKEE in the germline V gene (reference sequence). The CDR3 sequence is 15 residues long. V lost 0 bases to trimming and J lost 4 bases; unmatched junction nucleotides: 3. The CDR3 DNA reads TGTGCCAGCAGCTTGGGACTAGCGGTGGCAGATACGCAGTATTTT. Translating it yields CASSLGLAVADTQYF.

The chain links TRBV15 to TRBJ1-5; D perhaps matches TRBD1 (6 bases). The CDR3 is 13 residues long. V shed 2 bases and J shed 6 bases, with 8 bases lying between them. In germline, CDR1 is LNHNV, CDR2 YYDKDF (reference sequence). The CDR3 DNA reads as TGTGCCACCAGCAGAAACAGGGTTCAGCCCCAGCATTTT. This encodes CATSRNRVQPQHF.

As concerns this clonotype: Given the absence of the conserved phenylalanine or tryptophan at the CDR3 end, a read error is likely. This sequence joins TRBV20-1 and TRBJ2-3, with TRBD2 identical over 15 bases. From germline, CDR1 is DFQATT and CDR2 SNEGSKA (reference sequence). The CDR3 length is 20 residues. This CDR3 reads CSVSRPGLAGGPSSIDTQYS. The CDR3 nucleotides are TGCAGTGTTAGTCGCCCCGGACTAGCGGGAGGGCCGAGTAGCATAGATACGCAGTATTCT.

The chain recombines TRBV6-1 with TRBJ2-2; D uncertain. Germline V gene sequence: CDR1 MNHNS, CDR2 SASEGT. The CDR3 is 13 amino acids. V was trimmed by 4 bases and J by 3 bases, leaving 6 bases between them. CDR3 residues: CASSVTDTGELFF. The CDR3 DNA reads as TGTGCCAGCAGTGTCACAGACACCGGGGAGCTGTTTTTT.

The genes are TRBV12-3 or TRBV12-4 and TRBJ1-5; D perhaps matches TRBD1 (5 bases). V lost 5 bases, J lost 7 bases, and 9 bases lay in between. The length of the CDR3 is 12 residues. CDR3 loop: CASSRGDQPQHF. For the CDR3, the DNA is TGTGCCAGCAGTAGGGGAGACCAGCCCCAGCATTTT.

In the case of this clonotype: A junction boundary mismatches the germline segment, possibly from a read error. The CDR3 nucleotides read TGCAATGCTAGAGGGCGGGGTTCCGCGAATTCATCCCTCCACTTT. Residues: CNARGRGSANSSLHF. This chain connects TRBV20-1 to TRBJ1-6, with D hard to call. The CDR3 loop spans 15 amino acids. CDR1 and CDR2 from the germline V gene are DFQATT and SNEGSKA (reference sequence).

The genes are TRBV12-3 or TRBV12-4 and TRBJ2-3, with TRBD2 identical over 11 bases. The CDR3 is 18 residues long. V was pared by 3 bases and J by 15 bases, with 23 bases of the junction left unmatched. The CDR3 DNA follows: TGTGCCAGCAGTTTTTACGATGGACTAGCGGGTAGCACAGATATGCAATATTTT. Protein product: CASSFYDGLAGSTDMQYF.

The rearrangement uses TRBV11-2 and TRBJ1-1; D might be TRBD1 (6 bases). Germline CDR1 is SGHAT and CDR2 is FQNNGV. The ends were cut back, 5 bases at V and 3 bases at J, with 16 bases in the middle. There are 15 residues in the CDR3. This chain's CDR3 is CASSAQRNRDTEAFF. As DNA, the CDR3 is TGTGCCAGCAGCGCCCAGAGAAACAGGGACACTGAAGCTTTCTTT.

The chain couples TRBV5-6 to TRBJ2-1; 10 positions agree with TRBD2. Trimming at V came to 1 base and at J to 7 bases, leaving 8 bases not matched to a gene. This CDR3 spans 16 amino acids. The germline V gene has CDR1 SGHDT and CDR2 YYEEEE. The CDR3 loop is CASSLYTLAGENEQFF. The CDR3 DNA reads TGTGCCAGCAGCTTGTATACGCTAGCGGGAGAGAATGAGCAGTTCTTC.

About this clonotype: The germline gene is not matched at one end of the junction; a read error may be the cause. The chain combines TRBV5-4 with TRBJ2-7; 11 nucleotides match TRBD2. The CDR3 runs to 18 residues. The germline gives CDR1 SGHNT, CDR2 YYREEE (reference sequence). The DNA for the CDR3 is TGTGCCAGCAGCTTACCCGGGACTAGCGGATCCTATTGGGGGCAGCAGTGCTTC. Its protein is CASSLPGTSGSYWGQQCF.

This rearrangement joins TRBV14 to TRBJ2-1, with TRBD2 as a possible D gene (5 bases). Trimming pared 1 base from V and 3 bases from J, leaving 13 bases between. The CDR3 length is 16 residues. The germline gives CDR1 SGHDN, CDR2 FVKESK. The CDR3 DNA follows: TGTGCCAGCAGCCAAGTGGCGGGCAGCGGCTACAATGAGCAGTTCTTC. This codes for CASSQVAGSGYNEQFF.

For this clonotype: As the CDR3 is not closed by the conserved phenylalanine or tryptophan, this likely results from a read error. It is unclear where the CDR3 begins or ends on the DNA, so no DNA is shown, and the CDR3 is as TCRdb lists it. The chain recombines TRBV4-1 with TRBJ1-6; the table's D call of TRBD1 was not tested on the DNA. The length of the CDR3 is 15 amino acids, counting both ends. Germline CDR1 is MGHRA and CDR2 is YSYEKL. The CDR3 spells CASQNLASGASPHHL.

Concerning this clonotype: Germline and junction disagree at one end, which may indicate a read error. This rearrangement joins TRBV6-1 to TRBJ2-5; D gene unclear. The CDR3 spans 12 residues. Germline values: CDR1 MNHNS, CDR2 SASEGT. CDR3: CASIGWRETRYF. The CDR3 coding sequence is TGTGCCAGCATCGGCTGGCGAGAGACCCGGTACTTC.

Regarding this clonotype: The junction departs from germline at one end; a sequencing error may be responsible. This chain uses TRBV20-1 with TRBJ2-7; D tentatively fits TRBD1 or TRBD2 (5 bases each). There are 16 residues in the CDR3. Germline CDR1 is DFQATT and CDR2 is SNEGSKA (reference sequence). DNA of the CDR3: TGCAGTGCTAGATTGAAACAAGGGGTTTTGCTGGGCGAGCGGTATTTC. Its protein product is CSARLKQGVLLGERYF.

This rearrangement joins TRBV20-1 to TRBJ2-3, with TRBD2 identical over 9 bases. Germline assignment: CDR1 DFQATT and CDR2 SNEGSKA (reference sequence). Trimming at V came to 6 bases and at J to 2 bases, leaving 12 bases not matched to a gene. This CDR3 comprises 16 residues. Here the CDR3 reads CSATDPGLANTDTQYF. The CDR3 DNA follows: TGCAGTGCAACAGATCCGGGACTAGCTAACACAGATACGCAGTATTTT.

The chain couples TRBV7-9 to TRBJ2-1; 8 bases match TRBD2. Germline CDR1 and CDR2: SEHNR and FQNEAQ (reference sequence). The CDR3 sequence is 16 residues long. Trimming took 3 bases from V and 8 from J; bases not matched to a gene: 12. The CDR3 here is CASSFGPAGDLDEQFF. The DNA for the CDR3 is TGTGCCAGCAGCTTCGGACCAGCGGGAGACCTCGATGAGCAGTTCTTC.

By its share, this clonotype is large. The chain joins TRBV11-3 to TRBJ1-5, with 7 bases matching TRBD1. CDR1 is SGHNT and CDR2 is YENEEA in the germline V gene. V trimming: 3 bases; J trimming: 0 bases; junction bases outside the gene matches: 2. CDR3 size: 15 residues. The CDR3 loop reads CASSFTGDSNQPQHF. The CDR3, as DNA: TGTGCCAGCAGCTTTACAGGGGATAGCAATCAGCCCCAGCATTTT.